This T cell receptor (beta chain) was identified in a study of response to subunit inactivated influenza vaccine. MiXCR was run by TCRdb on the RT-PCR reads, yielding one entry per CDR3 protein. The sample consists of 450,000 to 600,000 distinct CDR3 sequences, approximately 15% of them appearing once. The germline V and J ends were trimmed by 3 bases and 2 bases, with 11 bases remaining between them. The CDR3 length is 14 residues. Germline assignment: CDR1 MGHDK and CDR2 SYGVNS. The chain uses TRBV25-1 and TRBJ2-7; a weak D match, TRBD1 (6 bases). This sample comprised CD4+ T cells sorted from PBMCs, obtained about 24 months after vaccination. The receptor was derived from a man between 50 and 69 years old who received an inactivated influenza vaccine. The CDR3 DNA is TGTGCCAGCAGTGATCAGGGGTTGACCTACGAGCAGTACTTC. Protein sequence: CASSDQGLTYEQYF.